What follows are 27 T cell receptor beta chains derived from one specimen sequenced in a study of cytomegalovirus exposure and HLA in healthy donors. The repertoire was sequenced with immunoSEQ multiplex PCR; TCRdb's copy has only in-frame clones and lacks some. The table lists some 170,000 clones, around nine tenths of them singletons. The sample comprised PBMCs. The source of these receptors is a woman in her 30s in good health and CMV-seronegative.

This chain joins TRBV7-6 and TRBJ2-2; perhaps TRBD1 as D (5 bases). Germline assignment: CDR1 SGHVS and CDR2 FNYEAQ. The CDR3 runs to 15 residues. V was pared by 2 bases and J by 6 bases, with 13 bases between. CDR3 in DNA: TGTGCCAGCAGCTTAATCAGGGTAGTAGCCGGGGAGCTGTTTTTT. It encodes CASSLIRVVAGELFF. The variable domain in full, with the rest retrieved from reference TRBV7-6 and TRBJ2-2, is GAGVSQSPRYKVTKRGQDVALRCDPISGHVSLYWYRQALGQGPEFLTYFNYEAQQDKSGLPNDRFSAERPEGSISTLTIQRTEQRDSAMYRCASSLIRVVAGELFFGEGSRLTVL.

This clone appeared once. V usage is TRBV19 and J usage is TRBJ2-2, with TRBD1 matching over 8 bases. The CDR3 runs 15 residues. Trimming removed 7 bases from V and 6 bases from J; junction bases left unmatched: 10. CDR1 is LNHDA and CDR2 is SQIVND in the germline V gene (reference sequence). The CDR3 nucleotides are TGTGCCAGTAACCCCAGGGGGCGCGTCGCCGGGGAGCTGTTTTTT. As protein: CASNPRGRVAGELFF. Together with reference TRBV19 and TRBJ2-2, the CDR3 gives the full variable domain: DGGITQSPKYLFRKEGQNVTLSCEQNLNHDAMYWYRQDPGQGLRLIYYSQIVNDFQKGDIAEGYSVSREKKESFPLTVTSAQKNPTAFYLCASNPRGRVAGELFFGEGSRLTVL.

This clone was seen a single time. The CDR3 loop reads CASSYLGGSSYEQYF. DNA for the CDR3: TGTGCCAGCAGTTATTTAGGCGGAAGCTCCTACGAGCAGTACTTC. The chain recombines TRBV6-9 with TRBJ2-7, with D unclear. The CDR3 length is 15 residues. The ends were cut back, 1 base at V and 0 bases at J, with 10 bases in the middle. The germline V gene has CDR1 MNHGY and CDR2 SVAAGI.

With respect to this clone: At one end the junction does not follow the germline gene, possibly because of a read error. The chain combines TRBV7-7 with TRBJ2-3; maybe TRBD2 (6 bases). This CDR3 is 15 amino acids long. Looked up from germline, CDR1 is SSHAT and CDR2 is FNYEAQ (reference sequence). The CDR3 sequence: CASSLAGTSTDTQYF. CDR3 coding DNA: TGTGCTAGCAGCTTGGCGGGGACTAGCACAGATACGCAGTATTTT.

The V and J genes are TRBV13 and TRBJ2-7, with D maybe TRBD1 (6 bases). V shed 6 bases and J shed 2 bases, with 20 bases lying between them. Germline CDR1 is PRHDT and CDR2 is FYEKMQ (reference sequence). The CDR3 loop spans 16 amino acids. The CDR3 bases are TGTGCCAGCAGTCCCGGGTGGGGGACATATACCTACGAGCAGTACTTC. Its translation: CASSPGWGTYTYEQYF.

This clone was counted once. The J gene is TRBJ1-1, the V gene TRBV13, with D maybe TRBD1 (5 bases). CDR3 length equals 15 residues. V lost 5 bases and J lost 4, with 17 bases in between. CDR1 is PRHDT, CDR2 FYEKMQ, per germline (reference sequence). The CDR3 here is CASSRRVVRATEAFF. The CDR3 DNA is TGTGCCAGCAGCAGGAGGGTGGTCAGGGCCACTGAAGCTTTCTTT.

The V call is TRBV7-9, the J call TRBJ2-2; D is unclear. There are 12 residues in the CDR3. The V and J ends lost 7 bases and 10 bases respectively, with 13 bases between them. In germline, CDR1 is SEHNR, CDR2 FQNEAQ (reference sequence). The CDR3 nucleotides read TGTGCCAGCAACCTAAACGGTTTGGAGCTGTTTTTT. It is translated as CASNLNGLELFF.

The chain links TRBV4-1 to TRBJ2-1; the D gene is possibly TRBD1 (6 bases). Germline CDR1 MGHRA, CDR2 YSYEKL. The CDR3 has 14 residues. The V gene lost 5 bases and the J gene lost 3 bases, with 11 bases spanning the gap. The CDR3 DNA sequence: TGCGCCAGCAGCTCGGGACAAGACTACAATGAGCAGTTCTTC. Translated, it gives CASSSGQDYNEQFF.

DNA for the CDR3: TGCGCCAGCAGCAGGACGGGGACAGGGGAAGGCGAGCAGTACTTC. This codes for CASSRTGTGEGEQYF. This rearrangement joins TRBV5-1 to TRBJ2-7, with TRBD1 matching over 10 bases. Germline-derived CDR1 and CDR2 are SGHRS and YFSETQ. J lost 6 bases, V lost 4 bases, and 10 bases had no gene match. This CDR3 has 15 residues.

The chain uses TRBV5-1 and TRBJ2-2, with D possibly matching TRBD1 (6 bases). The V gene lost 0 bases and the J gene lost 8 bases, with 11 bases spanning the gap. Germline V gene data show CDR1 as SGHRS and CDR2 as YFSETQ. This CDR3 has 14 residues. The CDR3 bases are TGCGCCAGCAGCTTGGTGGCAGGGGCAGGGGAGCTGTTTTTT. Translation: CASSLVAGAGELFF.

J is TRBJ2-3 and V is TRBV5-1; 7 nucleotides match TRBD2. V lost 6 bases to trimming and J lost 5 bases; unmatched junction nucleotides: 6. Germline CDR1 is SGHRS and CDR2 is YFSETQ. The CDR3 is 13 amino acids. In DNA form, the CDR3 reads TGCGCCAGCATGCTCCCGGGGGGAGATACGCAGTATTTT. It codes for CASMLPGGDTQYF.

V gene TRBV30 combines with J gene TRBJ1-2, with D possibly matching TRBD1 (6 bases). CDR3 length: 15 residues. Looked up from germline, CDR1 is GTSNPN and CDR2 is SVGIG (reference sequence). With 0 bases removed from V and 2 bases from J, the gap between germline ends came to 13 bases. The DNA for the CDR3 is TGTGCCTGGAGTGTACAGGGTGGGGCCAACTATGGCTACACCTTC. Amino acid sequence: CAWSVQGGANYGYTF.

The genes are TRBV30 and TRBJ1-3; no clear D gene. Germline V CDR1 and CDR2: GTSNPN, SVGIG (reference sequence). This CDR3 is built from 12 residues. The CDR3: CAAGGSGNTIYF. DNA for the CDR3: TGTGCGGCCGGAGGATCTGGAAACACCATATATTTT.

This clone was observed a single time. The V gene is TRBV27, the J gene TRBJ2-1; TRBD2 matches at 9 bases. V dropped 0 bases and J dropped 0; count of bases not matched to a gene: 3. The germline CDR1 and CDR2 sequences are MNHEY and SMNVEV (reference sequence). This CDR3 contains 17 residues. CDR3 nucleotides: TGTGCCAGCAGTTTATCGGGACTAGCACTCTCCTACAATGAGCAGTTCTTC. It is translated as CASSLSGLALSYNEQFF.

The chain joins TRBV6-5 to TRBJ1-2; 10 bases align to TRBD1. Germline CDR1 is MNHEY and CDR2 is SVGAGI. The V segment lost 6 bases and the J segment 4 bases; nucleotides outside the gene matches: 5. The CDR3 runs to 14 residues. The CDR3 DNA is TGTGCCAGCAGACGCAGACAGGGGGCCTATGGCTACACCTTC. Its translation: CASRRRQGAYGYTF.

The chain uses TRBV6-1 and TRBJ1-6; D might be TRBD1 (5 bases). The CDR3 sequence is 15 residues long. The germline CDR1 and CDR2 sequences are MNHNS and SASEGT. V gave up 6 bases and J gave up 5 bases, with 14 bases separating them. The CDR3 nucleotides are TGTGCCAGCAGAGTAACGGACACCGATAATTCACCCCTCCACTTT. It is translated as CASRVTDTDNSPLHF.

This chain joins TRBV18 and TRBJ2-5; 8 bases agree with TRBD2. V trimming: 3 bases; J trimming: 4 bases; junction bases outside the gene matches: 7. Germline V gene lookup returns CDR1 KGHSH and CDR2 LQKENI. The CDR3 spans 15 residues. The CDR3 nucleotides are TGTGCCAGCTCACCCGAGGGACTAGGCAGAGAGACCCAGTACTTC. Protein product: CASSPEGLGRETQYF. The whole variable domain, filled in from reference TRBV18 and TRBJ2-5, reads NAGVMQNPRHLVRRRGQEARLRCSPMKGHSHVYWYRQLPEEGLKFMVYLQKENIIDESGMPKERFSAEFPKEGPSILRIQQVVRGDSAAYFCASSPEGLGRETQYFGPGTRLLVL.

The J gene is TRBJ1-1, the V gene TRBV2; 8 bases are a match to TRBD1. The V and J ends lost 3 bases and 3 bases, in that order; junction bases with no gene match: 3. CDR1 and CDR2 (germline): SNHLY, FYNNEI. The CDR3 length is 14 residues. The CDR3 region has the DNA TGTGCCAGCAGTGATTGGACAGGGCACACTGAAGCTTTCTTT. Protein: CASSDWTGHTEAFF.

In its sample, this clone was seen a few times. The V call is TRBV25-1, the J call TRBJ2-2, with unresolved D. CDR1 MGHDK and CDR2 SYGVNS come from the germline V gene. V lost 7 bases, J lost 1 base, and 4 bases lay in between. CDR3 size: 12 residues. The CDR3 sequence is CASIGNTGELFF. In nucleotides, the CDR3 is TGTGCCAGCATCGGGAACACCGGGGAGCTGTTTTTT.

J is TRBJ2-7 and V is TRBV4-1; D is possibly TRBD2 (6 bases). Germline V CDR1 and CDR2: MGHRA, YSYEKL. The CDR3 has 16 residues. V was shortened by 0 bases and J by 3 bases, with 15 bases between the two germline ends. The CDR3 loop is CASSQDEGLTFYEQYF. CDR3 coding DNA: TGCGCCAGCAGCCAAGATGAGGGACTCACATTCTACGAGCAGTACTTC.

This sequence joins TRBV13 and TRBJ2-3; TRBD1 matches at 7 bases. The V segment lost 5 bases and the J segment 2 bases; nucleotides outside the gene matches: 7. CDR1 PRHDT and CDR2 FYEKMQ come from the germline V gene (reference sequence). CDR3 length: 15 amino acids. CDR3 sequence (DNA): TGTGCCAGCAGCAAGACAGGGTTCGACACAGATACGCAGTATTTT. Translated: CASSKTGFDTDTQYF.

The chain combines TRBV5-1 with TRBJ2-1; 11 bases are shared with TRBD2. Trimming took 1 base from V and 2 from J; bases not matched to a gene: 5. The germline V gene encodes CDR1 SGHRS and CDR2 YFSETQ. The CDR3 runs 17 residues. The CDR3 spells CASSLNSGGVPYNEQFF. The CDR3 bases are TGCGCCAGCAGCTTGAATAGCGGGGGGGTACCCTACAATGAGCAGTTCTTC.

The DNA of the CDR3 is TGTGCCAGCAGCTTGGAAGTCAGGTCACAGTACCATGGCTACACCTTC. It codes for CASSLEVRSQYHGYTF. The chain links TRBV5-8 to TRBJ1-2; no firm D call. Germline values: CDR1 SGHTS, CDR2 YDEGEE. V was shortened by 0 bases and J by 6 bases, with 18 bases between the two germline ends. This CDR3 is built from 16 residues.

This clone occurred once. This chain connects TRBV7-6 to TRBJ1-1; no clear D. Looked up from germline, CDR1 is SGHVS and CDR2 is FNYEAQ. Between the trimmed V and J ends, which lost 1 base and 1 base, there was a span of 10 bases. This CDR3 is 15 amino acids long. CDR3 protein: CASSLDQAGNTEAFF. The CDR3 nucleotides read TGTGCCAGCAGCTTAGACCAGGCGGGGAACACTGAAGCTTTCTTT.

V gene TRBV15 combines with J gene TRBJ1-3, with D possibly matching TRBD1 (5 bases). The CDR3 is 15 amino acids. Trimming shortened V by 7 bases and J by 3 bases, and 16 bases separated the two germline ends. CDR1 and CDR2 from the germline V gene are LNHNV and YYDKDF (reference sequence). The CDR3 loop is CATKIAGGIGNTIYF. The CDR3 region has the DNA TGTGCCACCAAGATCGCCGGGGGGATTGGAAACACCATATATTTT.

The chain employs TRBV7-9 and TRBJ2-7; 9 nucleotides agree with TRBD1. The CDR3 covers 15 residues. Germline V CDR1 and CDR2: SEHNR, FQNEAQ (reference sequence). J gave up 3 bases and V 1 base, and 4 bases lay outside the gene matches. Here the CDR3 DNA reads TGTGCCAGCAGCTTAGTAGGGACAGGGATCTACGAGCAGTACTTC. Residues: CASSLVGTGIYEQYF.

The chain employs TRBV5-8 and TRBJ1-1, with a possible D match to TRBD1 (5 bases). Trimming pared 2 bases from V and 0 bases from J, leaving 8 bases between. Germline lookup yields CDR1 SGHTS and CDR2 YDEGEE. The CDR3 covers 14 residues. Here the CDR3 DNA reads TGTGCCAGCAGCTTTCCAGGGTTGAACACTGAAGCTTTCTTT. It specifies CASSFPGLNTEAFF.